Shown below are 15 T cell receptor beta chains from a single sample sequenced in a study of T-cell reconstitution after alpha-beta-depleted transplantation in children. General observations from the study: When one year had passed after transplant, most T-cell counts and diversity came from newly produced T cells.

Unique molecular identifiers were incorporated during preparation of the TCRbeta library. Each CDR3 protein gets one entry after TCRdb re-called the PCR reads with MiXCR. Counted here are a few hundred thousand distinct CDR3 sequences, approximately 7.3% occurring once; the ten biggest clones make up around 9.8%. Their antigen targets remain unknown. Here the sequenced sample was peripheral blood, taken 360 days after TCRalphabeta/CD19-depleted stem cell transplant. The receptor set was obtained from a female patient between 2 and 10 years old who had a stem cell transplant for Fanconi anemia, so the T cells may come from the graft donor.

This clonotype was recorded a few times. The chain joins TRBV9 to TRBJ2-3; 7 bases agree with TRBD2. Germline loops: CDR1 SGDLS, CDR2 YYNGEE. This CDR3 has 16 residues. V shed 0 bases and J 8 bases; nucleotides not matched to a gene: 12. In DNA, the CDR3 is TGTGCCAGCAGCGTAGGGATATTTGCGGGGGACCTTACGCAGTATTTT. Translating it yields CASSVGIFAGDLTQYF.

This clonotype came up many times. The chain couples TRBV6-2 or TRBV6-3 to TRBJ2-1; 11 nucleotides agree with TRBD1. Germline V CDR1 and CDR2: MNHEY, SVGEGT. This CDR3 is built from 16 residues. Trimming took 5 bases from V and 0 from J; bases not matched to a gene: 3. The CDR3 DNA sequence: TGTGCCAGCAGTGGACAGGGGGCTATCTCCTACAATGAGCAGTTCTTC. It translates to CASSGQGAISYNEQFF.

This clonotype was detected a few times. A junction end diverges from the germline sequence, so it may reflect a read error. The chain combines TRBV7-9 with TRBJ1-2; TRBD1 matches 9 bases. Germline V gene lookup returns CDR1 SEHNR and CDR2 FQNEAQ (reference sequence). CDR3 length: 13 amino acids. This CDR3 is CASSLEGQGFPAF. Written as DNA, the CDR3 is TGTGCCAGCAGCTTAGAGGGACAGGGCTTTCCCGCCTTC. Full variable domain (rest looked up from reference TRBV7-9 and TRBJ1-2): DTGVSQNPRHKITKRGQNVTFRCDPISEHNRLYWYRQTLGQGPEFLTYFQNEAQLEKSRLLSDRFSAERPKGSFSTLEIQRTEQGDSAMYLCASSLEGQGFPAFGSGTRLTVV.

This chain links TRBV15 with TRBJ2-7; D is possibly TRBD2 (5 bases). The CDR3 is 14 amino acids. Germline CDR1 and CDR2: LNHNV and YYDKDF (reference sequence). The V end was cut by 2 bases, the J end by 5 bases, with 13 bases between. The CDR3 here is CATSRFGNFDEQYF. The CDR3 DNA reads TGTGCCACCAGCAGATTCGGGAACTTCGACGAGCAGTACTTC.

This clonotype came up many times. The J gene is TRBJ2-3, the V gene TRBV15, with 12 bases that match TRBD2. Germline trimming cut 3 bases from V and 13 bases from J; bases unmatched to any gene: 11. The CDR3 spans 15 residues. CDR1 LNHNV and CDR2 YYDKDF come from the germline V gene (reference sequence). CDR3 sequence (DNA): TGTGCCACCAGCAGTTGGGGACGACTAGCGGGAGAAAAGTATTTT. Residues: CATSSWGRLAGEKYF.

V usage is TRBV7-3 and J usage is TRBJ2-3, with 9 bases lining up with TRBD2. The CDR3 runs to 17 residues. V dropped 5 bases and J dropped 4; count of bases not matched to a gene: 13. Germline assignment: CDR1 SGHTA and CDR2 FQGTGA. For the CDR3, the DNA is TGTGCCAGCAGCCTCCTGGGAGTAGCGGGAGCTCCAGATACGCAGTATTTT. Translated: CASSLLGVAGAPDTQYF. Full variable domain (outside the CDR3, taken from reference TRBV7-3 and TRBJ2-3): GAGVSQTPSNKVTEKGKYVELRCDPISGHTALYWYRQSLGQGPEFLIYFQGTGAADDSGLPNDRFFAVRPEGSVSTLKIQRTERGDSAVYLCASSLLGVAGAPDTQYFGPGTRLTVL.

This clonotype turned up a few times. The V gene is TRBV6-1, the J gene TRBJ1-2, with a tentative D call TRBD1 (6 bases). The CDR3 covers 13 residues. The germline CDR1 and CDR2 sequences are MNHNS and SASEGT. V lost 2 bases and J lost 7, with 11 bases in between. The CDR3 coding sequence is TGTGCCAGCAGTGAAATCACAGGGCTTGGCTACACCTTC. Protein: CASSEITGLGYTF.

The rearrangement joins TRBV6-1 to TRBJ1-2, with unresolved D. V lost 5 bases to trimming and J lost 8 bases, with 15 bases between them. The CDR3 is 13 residues long. Germline V gives CDR1 MNHNS, CDR2 SASEGT. This chain's CDR3 is CASSPPGSRGYTF. The CDR3 DNA reads as TGTGCCAGCAGTCCCCCGGGGAGTCGGGGCTACACCTTC.

The table lists this clonotype with a few counts. V gene TRBV29-1 combines with J gene TRBJ1-1, with D uncertain. Germline lookup yields CDR1 SQVTM and CDR2 ANQGSEA. V lost 6 bases to trimming and J lost 8 bases, with 13 bases between them. This CDR3 has 11 amino acids. The CDR3 region is CSVARTAEAFF. The CDR3 DNA reads as TGCAGCGTGGCAAGGACTGCCGAAGCTTTCTTT.

The chain has TRBV28 and TRBJ2-5, with TRBD1 as a possible D gene (6 bases). CDR1 is MDHEN and CDR2 is SYDVKM in the germline V gene. The V and J ends lost 3 bases and 3 bases respectively, with 11 bases between them. The CDR3 covers 14 residues. CDR3 coding DNA: TGTGCCAGCAGTTTCACGAACAGGGAAGAGACCCAGTACTTC. It encodes CASSFTNREETQYF.

CDR3 protein: CASSFNPGQDIKQYF. The CDR3 nucleotides are TGTGCCAGCAGCTTCAATCCGGGACAGGACATAAAGCAGTACTTC. The V and J genes are TRBV11-2 and TRBJ2-7; TRBD1 matches at 8 bases. Trimming at V came to 3 bases and at J to 8 bases, leaving 12 bases not matched to a gene. Germline V gene sequence: CDR1 SGHAT, CDR2 FQNNGV. The CDR3 loop spans 15 amino acids. Complete variable domain (other parts from reference TRBV11-2 and TRBJ2-7): EAGVAQSPRYKIIEKRQSVAFWCNPISGHATLYWYQQILGQGPKLLIQFQNNGVVDDSQLPKDRFSAERLKGVDSTLKIQPAKLEDSAVYLCASSFNPGQDIKQYFGPGTRLTVT.

The V call is TRBV5-1, the J call TRBJ2-6; 7 bases fit TRBD1. Germline V gives CDR1 SGHRS, CDR2 YFSETQ. The CDR3 loop spans 15 amino acids. After removal of 3 bases from V and 3 bases from J, the junction contained 3 bases not matched to a gene. CDR3 residues: CASSSTGVGANVLTF. Here the CDR3 DNA reads TGCGCCAGCAGCTCTACAGGGGTTGGGGCCAACGTCCTGACTTTC.

This clonotype was picked up many times. The V call is TRBV20-1, the J call TRBJ1-1, with a tentative D call TRBD1 (6 bases). This CDR3 is built from 14 residues. Trimming took 4 bases from V and 3 from J, leaving 15 bases between them. CDR1 DFQATT and CDR2 SNEGSKA come from the germline V gene (reference sequence). DNA of the CDR3: TGCAGTGCTATCAGGGGTGGGTGGGACACTGAAGCTTTCTTT. Its translation is CSAIRGGWDTEAFF.

This clonotype was recorded many times. V gene TRBV5-1 combines with J gene TRBJ2-5, with 7 bases fitting TRBD1. The CDR3 loop spans 16 amino acids. Germline assignment: CDR1 SGHRS and CDR2 YFSETQ. V trimming: 4 bases; J trimming: 5 bases; junction bases outside the gene matches: 14. The CDR3 DNA reads as TGCGCCAGCAGCATCAGGTCGACAGGGTTTGTCGAGACCCAGTACTTC. Translating it yields CASSIRSTGFVETQYF.

At least ten counts were recorded for this clonotype. This sequence joins TRBV28 and TRBJ2-3; 9 nucleotides match TRBD2. Germline V gene sequence: CDR1 MDHEN, CDR2 SYDVKM. The CDR3 length is 18 residues. Trimming removed 1 base from V and 5 bases from J; junction bases left unmatched: 13. Here the CDR3 DNA reads TGTGCCAGCAGTTTATTTGGACGACTAGCGGAAGGACAAGATACGCAGTATTTT. Amino acids: CASSLFGRLAEGQDTQYF.